This is a list of T cell receptor beta chains from one sample in a study of identical twins. In TCRdb, the 5' RACE reads were re-called with MiXCR into one record per CDR3 protein. The sample has around 300,000 distinct CDR3 sequences, under 9% seen once. These data also featured in a second study, about yellow fever vaccine responses in identical twins.

The sample was memory (CD45RO+) T cells sorted from blood. All receptors come from a woman in her late teens or twenties in good health. Each CDR3 is given with its conserved first and last residue. The order of the fields is CDR3 length, clone size, J gene, V gene, D gene, CDR3 DNA, CDR3 protein. A D gene is named only where the DNA matches it firmly. Clone size is given for some rows only: seen once, a few or many times, or a class if the clone is expanded.

>15|NA|TRBJ2-2|TRBV11-1|TRBD1
TGTGCCAGCAGCACAAAGACAGGGCGGACCGGGGAGCTGTTTTTT
CASSTKTGRTGELFF
>14|NA|TRBJ1-2|TRBV5-1|NA
TGCGCCAGCAGCTTGGCCGGCAGGGAGGATGGCTACACCTTC
CASSLAGREDGYTF
>15|many|TRBJ1-5|TRBV25-1|NA
TGTGCCAGCAGTGAATCCAGGGGAAGCAATCAGCCCCAGCATTTT
CASSESRGSNQPQHF
>12|NA|TRBJ1-2|TRBV28|TRBD1
TGTGCCAGCACGGACAGGGGGCTTAGCTACACCTTC
CASTDRGLSYTF
>12|many|TRBJ2-2|TRBV18|NA
TGTGCCAGCTCACGGACGTCCGGGGAGCTGTTTTTT
CASSRTSGELFF
>12|few|TRBJ2-7|TRBV5-8|NA
TGTGCCAGCAGCTTGACGAGCCTCGAGCAGTACTTC
CASSLTSLEQYF
>13|NA|TRBJ2-1|TRBV5-5|NA
TGTGCCAGCAGCTTGGCGTCGCGTTGGGAGGAGTTCTTC
CASSLASRWEEFF
>13|NA|TRBJ2-2|TRBV4-2|NA
TGTGCCAGCAGCCCTGACTACACCGGGGAGCTGTTTTTT
CASSPDYTGELFF
>16|NA|TRBJ2-3|TRBV6-1|TRBD2
TGTGCCAGCAGTGAGAGTAGCGGGGGGAGATTTGATACGCAGTATTTT
CASSESSGGRFDTQYF
>12|NA|TRBJ1-1|TRBV20-1|TRBD1
TGCAGTGCTTGGACAGGGAACACTGAAGCTTTCTTT
CSAWTGNTEAFF
>14|many|TRBJ2-1|TRBV9|NA
TGTGCCAGCAGCGTTAGGGACATCGGGAATGAGCAGTTCTTC
CASSVRDIGNEQFF
>16|NA|TRBJ2-2|TRBV7-9|NA
TGTGCCAGCTTTAGGAGTGGTAGCGGGAACACCGGGGAGCTGTTTTTT
CASFRSGSGNTGELFF
>17|few|TRBJ2-3|TRBV7-9|TRBD2
TGTGCCAGCAGCTTTAAGGCAAGCGGGAGGGCCGGGGATACGCAGTATTTT
CASSFKASGRAGDTQYF